This T cell receptor beta chain was sequenced during a study of blood T cell repertoires in COVID-19. Whole-study context: PBMCs, B-cell-depleted T cells, or T cells provided the cDNA or gDNA that made up the material.

Profiled with immunoSEQ multiplex PCR; TCRdb holds only in-frame clones, not every one. The sample consists of approximately 170,000 clones, about 85% of them appearing once. V shed 6 bases and J 2 bases; nucleotides not matched to a gene: 8. The V gene's germline CDR1 is WSHSY and CDR2 SAAADI. This CDR3 comprises 16 residues. Sample: peripheral blood. This sequence originates from a woman aged 70-85 years with COVID-19, enrolled during active disease. V gene TRBV10-2 combines with J gene TRBJ2-1; 9 nucleotides match TRBD2. This chain's CDR3 is CASRALAGVTYNEQFF. The DNA of the CDR3 is TGCGCCAGCAGAGCATTAGCGGGGGTCACCTACAATGAGCAGTTCTTC.